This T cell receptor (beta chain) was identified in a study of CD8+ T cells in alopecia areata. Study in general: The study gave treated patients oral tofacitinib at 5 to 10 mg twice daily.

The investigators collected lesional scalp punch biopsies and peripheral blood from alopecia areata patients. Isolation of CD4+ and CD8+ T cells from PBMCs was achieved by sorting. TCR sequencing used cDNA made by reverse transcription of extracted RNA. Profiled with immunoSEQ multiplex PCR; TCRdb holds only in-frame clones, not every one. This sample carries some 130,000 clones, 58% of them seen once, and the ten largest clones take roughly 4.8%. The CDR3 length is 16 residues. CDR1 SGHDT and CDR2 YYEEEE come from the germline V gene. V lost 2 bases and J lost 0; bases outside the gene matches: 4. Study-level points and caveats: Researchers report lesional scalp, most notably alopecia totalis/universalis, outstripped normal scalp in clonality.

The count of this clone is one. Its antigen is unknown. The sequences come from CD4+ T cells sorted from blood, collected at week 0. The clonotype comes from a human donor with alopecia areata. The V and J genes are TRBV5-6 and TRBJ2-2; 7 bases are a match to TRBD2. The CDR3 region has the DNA TGTGCCAGCAGCTTCATCGGGAGGACGAACACCGGGGAGCTGTTTTTT. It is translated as CASSFIGRTNTGELFF.